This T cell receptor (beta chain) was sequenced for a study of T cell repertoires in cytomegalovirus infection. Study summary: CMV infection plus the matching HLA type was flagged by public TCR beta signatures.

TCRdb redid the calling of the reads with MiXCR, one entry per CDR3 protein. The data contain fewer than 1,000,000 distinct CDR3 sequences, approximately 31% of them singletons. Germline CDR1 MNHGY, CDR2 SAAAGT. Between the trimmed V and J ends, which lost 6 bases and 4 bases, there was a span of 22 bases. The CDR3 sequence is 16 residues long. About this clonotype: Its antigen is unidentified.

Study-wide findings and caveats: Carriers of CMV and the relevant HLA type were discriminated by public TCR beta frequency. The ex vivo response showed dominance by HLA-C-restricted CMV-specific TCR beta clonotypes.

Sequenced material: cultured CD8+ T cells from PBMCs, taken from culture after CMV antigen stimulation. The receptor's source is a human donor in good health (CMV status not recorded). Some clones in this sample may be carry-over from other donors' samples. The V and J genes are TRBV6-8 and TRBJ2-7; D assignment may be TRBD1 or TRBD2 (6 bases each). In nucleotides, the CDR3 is TGTGCCAGCAGGGACGACGGCCAGGGGAGGAGGTACGAGCAGTACTTC. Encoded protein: CASRDDGQGRRYEQYF.